Below, 18 T cell receptor beta chains from the same sample are listed, as sequenced in a study of shared clonotypes between healthy human individuals. Some clones are missing from TCRdb's copy, which holds only in-frame ones; the method was immunoSEQ multiplex PCR. The sample includes over 750,000 clones, just over 95% of them seen just once. CD8 cells regarded as naive lacked CD45RO, were positively chosen for CCR7, and omitted terminally differentiated effector memory CD45RA+ cells. The sample taken for sequencing was naive CD8+ T cells sorted from blood. These receptors all stem from a man aged 25 to 45 in good health.

This clone was recorded once. J is TRBJ2-1 and V is TRBV5-4; tentative D call: TRBD1 (6 bases). Germline V gives CDR1 SGHNT, CDR2 YYREEE (reference sequence). V was pared by 4 bases and J by 6 bases, with 14 bases between. This CDR3 is 14 amino acids long. The CDR3 sequence is CASSVQGSGNEQFF. The CDR3 bases are TGTGCCAGCAGCGTACAGGGTTCCGGCAATGAGCAGTTCTTC.

V usage is TRBV7-9 and J usage is TRBJ2-3; 10 bases line up with TRBD2. The V gene's germline CDR1 is SEHNR and CDR2 FQNEAQ (reference sequence). V was clipped by 2 bases and J by 10 bases; unmatched bases: 12. The CDR3 covers 16 residues. CDR3 nucleotides: TGTGCCAGCAGCTTACCCGGGACTAGCGAGGTGGAGTCGCAGTATTTT. Protein product: CASSLPGTSEVESQYF.

This clone was counted once. V usage is TRBV11-1 and J usage is TRBJ2-7, with a weak D call TRBD1 (5 bases). Between the trimmed V and J ends, which lost 0 bases and 6 bases, there was a span of 9 bases. CDR3 length: 13 residues. Germline V gene data show CDR1 as SGHAT and CDR2 as FQDESV (reference sequence). In nucleotides, the CDR3 is TGTGCCAGCAGCTTAGCGGGGCAGGCCGAGCAGTACTTC. It translates to CASSLAGQAEQYF.

The CDR3 region is CASSSWDSGTEAFF. DNA of the CDR3: TGTGCCAGCAGTTCGTGGGACTCGGGCACTGAAGCTTTCTTT. The rearrangement links TRBV28 to TRBJ1-1; tentatively, D is TRBD1 (5 bases). Germline CDR1 and CDR2: MDHEN and SYDVKM. V was trimmed by 4 bases and J by 4 bases, leaving 13 bases between them. The length of the CDR3 is 14 residues.

This chain uses TRBV4-3 with TRBJ1-2; tentatively, D is TRBD1 (5 bases). V lost 0 bases to trimming and J lost 6 bases, with 20 bases between them. The germline V gene encodes CDR1 LGHNA and CDR2 YSLEER. This CDR3 region has 17 residues. As DNA, the CDR3 is TGCGCCAGCAGCCAAGATTCGCGGACAATCCTGAACGATGGCTACACCTTC. This sequence encodes CASSQDSRTILNDGYTF.

V usage is TRBV5-1 and J usage is TRBJ1-2; D unresolved. This CDR3 comprises 15 residues. Germline values: CDR1 SGHRS, CDR2 YFSETQ. With 1 base removed from V and 0 bases from J, the gap between germline ends came to 10 bases. Written as DNA, the CDR3 is TGCGCCAGCAGCTTGACCCTGACATCTAACTATGGCTACACCTTC. Residues: CASSLTLTSNYGYTF.

This clone showed up just once. This chain links TRBV9 with TRBJ1-4, with 7 positions matching TRBD1. J lost 4 bases, V lost 3 bases, and 3 bases had no gene match. From germline, CDR1 is SGDLS and CDR2 YYNGEE. The CDR3 contains 14 residues. Here the CDR3 reads CASSATGFNEKLFF. Here the CDR3 DNA reads TGTGCCAGCAGCGCGACAGGGTTTAATGAAAAACTGTTTTTT.

The chain uses TRBV5-6 and TRBJ2-1, with D perhaps assigned TRBD1 or TRBD2 (5 bases each). There are 15 residues in the CDR3. CDR1 is SGHDT, CDR2 YYEEEE, per germline. Trimming removed 6 bases from V and 6 bases from J, with 19 bases in between. In DNA, the CDR3 is TGTGCCAGCACCTCAAAGGGGAGCGGTTCCAATGAGCAGTTCTTC. It translates to CASTSKGSGSNEQFF.

CDR3 sequence (DNA): TGTGCCAGCAGCCCCCAGCGGGCACAGGGCCTATTTAACCAGTACTTC. Protein: CASSPQRAQGLFNQYF. V gene TRBV9 combines with J gene TRBJ2-5; D tentatively fits TRBD1 or TRBD2 (6 bases each). The CDR3 is 16 residues long. V shed 4 bases and J shed 10 bases, with 26 bases lying between them. Germline CDR1 is SGDLS and CDR2 is YYNGEE.

The chain uses TRBV29-1 and TRBJ1-2; 9 bases align to TRBD1. Per germline, CDR1 SQVTM and CDR2 ANQGSEA. The CDR3 runs to 11 residues. Losses at the gene ends were 5 bases for V and 6 bases for J; bases not matched to a gene: 1. The DNA of the CDR3 is TGCAGCGTTCGGGACAGGGATGGCTACACCTTC. Translated, it gives CSVRDRDGYTF.

The rearrangement uses TRBV27 and TRBJ2-1; 10 bases fit TRBD2. The CDR3 has 16 residues. CDR1 and CDR2 from the germline V gene are MNHEY and SMNVEV (reference sequence). V dropped 4 bases and J dropped 2; count of bases not matched to a gene: 5. CDR3: CASSSVAGGPYNEQFF. CDR3 DNA: TGTGCCAGCAGTTCGGTAGCGGGAGGTCCCTACAATGAGCAGTTCTTC.

V is TRBV28 and J is TRBJ1-3, with D unclear. CDR1 is MDHEN, CDR2 SYDVKM, per germline. There are 11 residues in the CDR3. With 6 bases removed from V and 4 bases from J, the gap between germline ends came to 4 bases. DNA of the CDR3: TGTGCCAGCAGAGAGGGAAACACCATATATTTT. Its protein product is CASREGNTIYF.

The chain joins TRBV11-3 to TRBJ2-1, with D possibly called TRBD1 or TRBD2 (5 bases each). V lost 5 bases, J lost 5 bases, and 13 bases lay in between. Germline assignment: CDR1 SGHNT and CDR2 YENEEA. This CDR3 spans 14 amino acids. CDR3 residues: CASSTGAGHNEQFF. In nucleotides, the CDR3 is TGTGCCAGCAGCACCGGGGCGGGCCACAATGAGCAGTTCTTC.

This clone was observed a single time. Other DNA sequences from this sample encode an identical CDR3 as well. The genes are TRBV15 and TRBJ2-7, with 9 bases fitting TRBD1. After removal of 3 bases from V and 2 bases from J, the junction contained 2 bases not matched to a gene. In germline, CDR1 is LNHNV, CDR2 YYDKDF (reference sequence). The CDR3 has 14 residues. In DNA, the CDR3 is TGTGCCACCAGCAGGGACAGGGGAGCCTACGAGCAGTACTTC. Amino acid sequence: CATSRDRGAYEQYF. The variable domain in full, completed from reference TRBV15 and TRBJ2-7, reads DAMVIQNPRYQVTQFGKPVTLSCSQTLNHNVMYWYQQKSSQAPKLLFHYYDKDFNNEADTPDNFQSRRPNTSFCFLDIRSPGLGDTAMYLCATSRDRGAYEQYFGPGTRLTVT.

The chain carries TRBV7-9 and TRBJ2-2, with D possibly being TRBD2 (6 bases). There are 15 residues in the CDR3. CDR1 is SEHNR, CDR2 FQNEAQ, per germline (reference sequence). With 5 bases removed from V and 2 bases from J, the gap between germline ends came to 12 bases. The CDR3 DNA follows: TGTGCCAGCAGCCACCGGGACTTAAACACCGGGGAGCTGTTTTTT. Protein product: CASSHRDLNTGELFF.

About this clone: The same CDR3 can be traced to other DNA sequences in this sample. This rearrangement joins TRBV15 to TRBJ1-2; D is undetermined. Germline CDR1 reads LNHNV; CDR2 reads YYDKDF (reference sequence). V lost 2 bases to trimming and J lost 0 bases, with 10 bases between them. The CDR3 is 15 amino acids. The CDR3 sequence is CATSRNTEANYGYTF. The DNA for the CDR3 is TGTGCCACCAGCAGAAACACGGAAGCTAACTATGGCTACACCTTC.

J is TRBJ2-5 and V is TRBV9, with D possibly matching TRBD1 (5 bases). Germline V CDR1 and CDR2: SGDLS, YYNGEE. Trimming cost V 0 bases and J 1 base, with 7 bases left between them. CDR3 length equals 14 residues. The CDR3 sequence is CASSVEDSQETQYF. The CDR3 coding sequence is TGTGCCAGCAGCGTAGAAGACAGCCAAGAGACCCAGTACTTC.

The chain recombines TRBV28 with TRBJ1-5; 7 nucleotides align to TRBD1. With 8 bases clipped from V and 3 bases from J, the junction kept 7 bases outside the gene matches. Germline V CDR1 and CDR2: MDHEN, SYDVKM. The CDR3 is 14 residues long. The CDR3 DNA follows: TGTGCCAGCCACGAGGGGGCCACCAATCAGCCCCAGCATTTT. Translated: CASHEGATNQPQHF.